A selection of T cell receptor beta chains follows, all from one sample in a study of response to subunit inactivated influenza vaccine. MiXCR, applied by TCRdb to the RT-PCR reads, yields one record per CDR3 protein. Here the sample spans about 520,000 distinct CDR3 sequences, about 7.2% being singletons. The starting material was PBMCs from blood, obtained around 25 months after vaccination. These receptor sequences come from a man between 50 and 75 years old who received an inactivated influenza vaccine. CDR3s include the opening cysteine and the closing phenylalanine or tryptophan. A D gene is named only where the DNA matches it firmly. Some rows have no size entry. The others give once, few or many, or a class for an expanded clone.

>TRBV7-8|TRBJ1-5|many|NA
TGTGCCAGCAGCTACCCCTCCCAGCCCCAGCATTTT
CASSYPSQPQHF
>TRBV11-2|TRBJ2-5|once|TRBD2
TGTGCCAGCAGCTTCACTAGCGGGAAAGAGACCCAGTACTTC
CASSFTSGKETQYF
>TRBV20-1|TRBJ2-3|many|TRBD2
TGCAGTGCTAGTGCTACTAGCGGGAGGGGGGCACCAGATACGCAGTATTTT
CSASATSGRGAPDTQYF
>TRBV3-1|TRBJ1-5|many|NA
TGTGCCAGCAGCCAAGGGACGGACCCCTCCCCCCATAATCAGCCCCAGCATTTT
CASSQGTDPSPHNQPQHF
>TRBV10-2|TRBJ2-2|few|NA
TGCGCCAGCAGGGAGGGGCAGGGGTCCGGGGAGCTGTTTTTT
CASREGQGSGELFF
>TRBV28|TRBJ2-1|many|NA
TGTGCCAGCAGTTTTTCCTTCGCTACCTACAATGAGCAGTTCTTC
CASSFSFATYNEQFF
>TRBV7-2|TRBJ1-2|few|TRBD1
TGTGCCAGCACCCCCCCGACAGGGACCTATGGCTACACCTTC
CASTPPTGTYGYTF
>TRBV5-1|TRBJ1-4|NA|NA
TGCGCCAGCAGCTTGCAGGGGATGGTTAATGAAAAACTGTTTTTT
CASSLQGMVNEKLFF
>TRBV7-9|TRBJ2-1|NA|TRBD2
TGTGCCAGCAGCCGCGGGAGTAGCTCCTACAATGAGCAGTTCTTC
CASSRGSSSYNEQFF
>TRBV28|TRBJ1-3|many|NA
TGTGCCAGCAGGAGGGGTTTTGGAAACACCATATATTTT
CASRRGFGNTIYF
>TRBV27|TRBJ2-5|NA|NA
TGTGCCAGCAGTCTAATGGGGGGATCCAGGTTGGAGACCCAGTACTTC
CASSLMGGSRLETQYF
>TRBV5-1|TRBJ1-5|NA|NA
TGCGCCAGCAGCCCTGGGGGCCCCGCGCCGGGTCAGCCCCAGCATTTT
CASSPGGPAPGQPQHF
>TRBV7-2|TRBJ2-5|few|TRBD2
TGTGCCAGCGGTATTTCTAGCGGGCTAGGGACCCAGTACTTC
CASGISSGLGTQYF
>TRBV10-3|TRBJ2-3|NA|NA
TGTGCCATCAGGCCCCAAAGCACAGATACGCAGTATTTT
CAIRPQSTDTQYF
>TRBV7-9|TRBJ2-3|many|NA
TGTGCCAGCAGCTCGCAGGCCGATACGCAGTATTTT
CASSSQADTQYF
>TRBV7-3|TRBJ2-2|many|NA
TGTGCCAGCAGCTTAGTTAGGGCCGCCACCGGGGAGCTGTTTTTT
CASSLVRAATGELFF
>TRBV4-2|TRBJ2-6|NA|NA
TGTGCCAGCAGCCAAGATCGGGCGCTTAACGTCCTGACTTTC
CASSQDRALNVLTF
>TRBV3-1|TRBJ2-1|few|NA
TGTGCCAGCAGCCAAGCCTGGCGGGTAAGCTCCTACAATGAGCAGTTCTTC
CASSQAWRVSSYNEQFF
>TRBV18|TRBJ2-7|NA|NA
TGTGCCAGCAAACCCGACGGGAGCTCCTACGAGCAGTACTTC
CASKPDGSSYEQYF
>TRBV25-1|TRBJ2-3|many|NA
TGTGCCAGCAGCTTAGGGGGGGGGTACACAGATACGCAGTATTTT
CASSLGGGYTDTQYF
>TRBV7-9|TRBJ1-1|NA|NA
TGTGCCTCCGGGGGGGGGCCCGGGGGGACTGAAGCTTTCTTT
CASGGGPGGTEAFF
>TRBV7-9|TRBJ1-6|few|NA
TGTGCCAGCAGTACTTCACAGGGCCCACCCCTCCACTTT
CASSTSQGPPLHF
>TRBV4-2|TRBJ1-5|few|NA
TGTGCCAGCAGCCAAGGGGGCGGACCCGGGCAGCCCCAGCATTTT
CASSQGGGPGQPQHF
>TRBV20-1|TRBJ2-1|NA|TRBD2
TGCAGTGCTAGAGAACGACTAGCGGGAGGCCTTTACTACAATGAGCAGTTCTTC
CSARERLAGGLYYNEQFF
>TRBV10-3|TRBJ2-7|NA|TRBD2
TGTGCCACCGGGCCCGGACTAGCGGGAACCTACGAGCAGTACTTC
CATGPGLAGTYEQYF
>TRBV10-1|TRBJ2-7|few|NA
TGCGCCAGCAGTGAAGTATCGAAAGGCGAGCAGTACTTC
CASSEVSKGEQYF
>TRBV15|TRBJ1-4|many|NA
TGTGCCACCAGCAGAGATAGTTTATTGAGGCTCGGGGAAGAAAAACTGTTTTTT
CATSRDSLLRLGEEKLFF
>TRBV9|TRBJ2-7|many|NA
TGTGCCAGCAGCGGGGGGGACAGTCCCTACGAGCAGTACTTC
CASSGGDSPYEQYF
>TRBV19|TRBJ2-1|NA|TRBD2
TGTGCCAGTAGTATAGCTATCCGGGGGGGACAGTTCTTC
CASSIAIRGGQFF
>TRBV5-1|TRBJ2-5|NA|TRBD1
TGCGCCAGCAGCTTGGAAGAAACAGGGGGCGCGGGTGGAGAGACCCAGTACTTC
CASSLEETGGAGGETQYF
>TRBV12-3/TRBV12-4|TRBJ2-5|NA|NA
TGTGCCAGCAGTTTCGGGGGGCGCTTAGAGACCCAGTACTTC
CASSFGGRLETQYF
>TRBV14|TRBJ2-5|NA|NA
TGTGCCAGCAGCCAGGCCTACTTACAAGAGACCCAGTACTTC
CASSQAYLQETQYF
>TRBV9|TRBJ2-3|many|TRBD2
TGTGCCAGCAGCGTTGCGGGAGGGGCAGATACGCAGTATTTT
CASSVAGGADTQYF
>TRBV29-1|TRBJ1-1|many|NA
TGCAGCGCCGTCTCGGGTACTGAAGCTTTCTTT
CSAVSGTEAFF
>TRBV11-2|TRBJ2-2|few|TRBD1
TGTGCCAGCAGCCCGTACAGGGGGCTGAACACCGGGGAGCTGTTTTTT
CASSPYRGLNTGELFF
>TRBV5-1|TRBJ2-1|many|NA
TGCGCCAGCAGCTTGTTAACAGGGTCCTACAATGAGCAGTTCTTC
CASSLLTGSYNEQFF
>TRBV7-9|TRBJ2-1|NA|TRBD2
TGTGCCAGCAGCTTAGAAGGACTAGCGGGCAATGAGCAGTTCTTC
CASSLEGLAGNEQFF
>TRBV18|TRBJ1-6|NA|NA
TGTGCCAGCTCACCTAATAGCGCTTACGGTTCACCCCTCCACTTT
CASSPNSAYGSPLHF
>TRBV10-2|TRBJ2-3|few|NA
TGCGCCAGCAGTGTCGTTTCACTCGCAGATACGCAGTATTTT
CASSVVSLADTQYF
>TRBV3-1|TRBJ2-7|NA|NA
TGTGCCAGCAGCCAAGAGGGACGCCGGAGGGAGCAGTACTTC
CASSQEGRRREQYF
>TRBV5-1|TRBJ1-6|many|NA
TGCGCCAGCAGCGTGGTTTCCTATAATTCACCCCTCCACTTT
CASSVVSYNSPLHF
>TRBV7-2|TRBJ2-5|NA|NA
TGTGCCAGCATCGAAGGACTGGGATTCCAAGAGACCCAGTACTTC
CASIEGLGFQETQYF
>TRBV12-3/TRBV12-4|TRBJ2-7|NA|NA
TGTGCCAGCAGTTTTCGCCTTAACTACGAGCAGTACTTC
CASSFRLNYEQYF
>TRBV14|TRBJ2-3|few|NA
TGTGCCAGCAGCCAAGCGACCACAGATACGCAGTATTTT
CASSQATTDTQYF
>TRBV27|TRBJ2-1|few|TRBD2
TGTGCCAGCAGTTTTCAGCGGGGGAGCTCCTACAATGAGCAGTTCTTC
CASSFQRGSSYNEQFF
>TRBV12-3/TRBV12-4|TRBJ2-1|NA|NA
TGTGCCAGCAGTGTGGAGGGCTCCTACAATGAGCAGTTCTTC
CASSVEGSYNEQFF
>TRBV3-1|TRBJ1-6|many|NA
TGTGCCAGCAGCTCCCGACAGGCAGGTTCACCCCTCCACTTT
CASSSRQAGSPLHF
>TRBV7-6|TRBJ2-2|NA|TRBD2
TGTGCCAGCAGCTTATTGAGCGGGGGCTCCACCGGGGAGCTGTTTTTT
CASSLLSGGSTGELFF
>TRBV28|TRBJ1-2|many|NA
TGTGCCAGCAGCACCCCCCACACCTTC
CASSTPHTF
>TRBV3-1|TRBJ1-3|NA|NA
TGTGCCAGCAGCCTTAGGGAAAATGGAAACACCATATATTTT
CASSLRENGNTIYF
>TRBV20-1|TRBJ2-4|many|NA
TGCAGTGCTAGAGCGTTACAGGGCCCCAAAAACATTCAGTACTTC
CSARALQGPKNIQYF